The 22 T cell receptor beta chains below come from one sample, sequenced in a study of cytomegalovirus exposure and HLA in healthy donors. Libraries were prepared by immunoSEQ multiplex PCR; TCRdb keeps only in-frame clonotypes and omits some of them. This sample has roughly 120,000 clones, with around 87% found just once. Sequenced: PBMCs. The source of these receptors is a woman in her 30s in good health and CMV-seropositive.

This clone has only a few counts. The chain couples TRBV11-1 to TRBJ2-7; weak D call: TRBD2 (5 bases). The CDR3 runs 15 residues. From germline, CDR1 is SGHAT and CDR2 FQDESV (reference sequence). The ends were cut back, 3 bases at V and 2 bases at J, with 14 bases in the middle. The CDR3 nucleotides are TGTGCCAGCAGCTTCGGACGGGAAAGGGCCTACGAGCAGTACTTC. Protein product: CASSFGRERAYEQYF.

DNA for the CDR3: TGTGCCAGCAGCTTTCCACAGGGTGAAGCTTTCTTT. Translating it yields CASSFPQGEAFF. The chain carries TRBV5-4 and TRBJ1-1, with a weak D call TRBD1 (6 bases). Deletions cut 2 bases from V and 7 bases from J, with 9 bases between. Germline V gene sequence: CDR1 SGHNT, CDR2 YYREEE (reference sequence). The CDR3 consists of 12 residues. Full variable domain (outside the CDR3, taken from reference TRBV5-4 and TRBJ1-1): ETGVTQSPTHLIKTRGQQVTLRCSSQSGHNTVSWYQQALGQGPQFIFQYYREEENGRGNFPPRFSGLQFPNYSSELNVNALELDDSALYLCASSFPQGEAFFGQGTRLTVV.

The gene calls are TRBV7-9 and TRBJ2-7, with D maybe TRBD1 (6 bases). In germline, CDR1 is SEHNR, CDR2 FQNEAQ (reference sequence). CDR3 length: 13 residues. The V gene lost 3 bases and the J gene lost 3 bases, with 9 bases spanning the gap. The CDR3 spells CASSFNRVYEQYF. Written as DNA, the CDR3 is TGTGCCAGCAGCTTTAACAGGGTCTACGAGCAGTACTTC.

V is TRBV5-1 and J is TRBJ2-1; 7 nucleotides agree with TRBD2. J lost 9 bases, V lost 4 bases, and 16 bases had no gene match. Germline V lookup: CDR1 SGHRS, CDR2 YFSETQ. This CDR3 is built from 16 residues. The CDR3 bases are TGCGCCAGCAGCCTTGGGACGGGCGGGAGTTTGACTGAGCAGTTCTTC. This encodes CASSLGTGGSLTEQFF.

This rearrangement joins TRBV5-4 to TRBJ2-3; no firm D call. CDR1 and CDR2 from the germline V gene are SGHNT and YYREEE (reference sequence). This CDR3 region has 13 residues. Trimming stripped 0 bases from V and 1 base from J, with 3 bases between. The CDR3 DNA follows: TGTGCCAGCAGCTTGGCGGGCACAGATACGCAGTATTTT. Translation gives CASSLAGTDTQYF.

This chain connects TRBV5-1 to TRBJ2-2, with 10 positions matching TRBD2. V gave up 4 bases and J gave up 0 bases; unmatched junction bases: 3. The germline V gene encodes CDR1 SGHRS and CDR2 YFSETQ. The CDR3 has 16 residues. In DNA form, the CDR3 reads TGCGCCAGCAGCCAAGGACTAGCGGCGAACACCGGGGAGCTGTTTTTT. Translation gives CASSQGLAANTGELFF.

The CDR3 nucleotides read TGCGCCAGCAGCTTGCACAGAAGTCAGCCCCAGCATTTT. Its protein is CASSLHRSQPQHF. The chain carries TRBV5-1 and TRBJ1-5; D call uncertain. V was pared by 1 base and J by 6 bases, with 8 bases between. This CDR3 has 13 amino acids. The germline CDR1 and CDR2 sequences are SGHRS and YFSETQ.

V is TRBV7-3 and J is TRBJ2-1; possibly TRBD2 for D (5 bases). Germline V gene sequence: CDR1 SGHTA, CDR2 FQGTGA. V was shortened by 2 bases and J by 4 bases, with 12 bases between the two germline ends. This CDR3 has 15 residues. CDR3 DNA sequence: TGTGCCAGCAGCTTATTTCCAGCGGAGTACAATGAGCAGTTCTTC. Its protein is CASSLFPAEYNEQFF.

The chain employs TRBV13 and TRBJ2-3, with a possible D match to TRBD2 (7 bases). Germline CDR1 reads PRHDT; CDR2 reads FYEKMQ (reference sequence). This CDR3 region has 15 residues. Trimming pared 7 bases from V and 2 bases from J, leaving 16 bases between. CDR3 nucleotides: TGTGCCAGCACAGTCGGGGGGCCCTACACAGATACGCAGTATTTT. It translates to CASTVGGPYTDTQYF.

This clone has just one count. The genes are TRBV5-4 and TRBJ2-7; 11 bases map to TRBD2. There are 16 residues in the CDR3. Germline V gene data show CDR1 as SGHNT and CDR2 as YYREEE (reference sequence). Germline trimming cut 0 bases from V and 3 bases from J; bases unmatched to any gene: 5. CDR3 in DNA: TGTGCCAGCAGCTTGGGGGGTCTAGCGGGAGGCTACGAGCAGTACTTC. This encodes CASSLGGLAGGYEQYF.

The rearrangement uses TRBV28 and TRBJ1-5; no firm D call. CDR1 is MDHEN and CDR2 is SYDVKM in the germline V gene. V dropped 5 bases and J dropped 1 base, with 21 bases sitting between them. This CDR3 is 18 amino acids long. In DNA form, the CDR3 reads TGTGCCAGCAGTACCTCCCGTCCGACCGGCGGGAGCAATCAGCCCCAGCATTTT. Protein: CASSTSRPTGGSNQPQHF.

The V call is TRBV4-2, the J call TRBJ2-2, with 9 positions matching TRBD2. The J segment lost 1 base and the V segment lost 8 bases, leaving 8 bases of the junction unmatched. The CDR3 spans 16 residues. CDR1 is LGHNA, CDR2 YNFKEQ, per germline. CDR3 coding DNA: TGTGCCAGCGGCCGATCAGCGGGGGGGAACACCGGGGAGCTGTTTTTT. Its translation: CASGRSAGGNTGELFF.

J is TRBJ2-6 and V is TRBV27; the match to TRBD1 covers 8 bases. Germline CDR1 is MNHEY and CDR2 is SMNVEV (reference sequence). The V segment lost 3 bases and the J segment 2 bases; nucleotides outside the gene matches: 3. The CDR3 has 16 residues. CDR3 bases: TGTGCCAGCAGTTTTCAGGGGGCACCTGGGGCCAACGTCCTGACTTTC. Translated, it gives CASSFQGAPGANVLTF.

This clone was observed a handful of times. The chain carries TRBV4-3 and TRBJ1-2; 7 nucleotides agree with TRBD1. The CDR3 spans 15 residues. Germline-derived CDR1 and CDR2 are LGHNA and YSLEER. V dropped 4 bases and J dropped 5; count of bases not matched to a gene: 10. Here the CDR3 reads CASSPGTANTYGYTF. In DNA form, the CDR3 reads TGCGCCAGCAGCCCTGGGACAGCGAACACTTATGGCTACACCTTC.

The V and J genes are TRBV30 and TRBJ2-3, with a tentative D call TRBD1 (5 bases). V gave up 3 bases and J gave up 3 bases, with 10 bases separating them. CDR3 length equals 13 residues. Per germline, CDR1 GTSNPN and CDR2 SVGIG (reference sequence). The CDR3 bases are TGTGCCTGGAGCCAGGGTGGGACAGATACGCAGTATTTT. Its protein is CAWSQGGTDTQYF.

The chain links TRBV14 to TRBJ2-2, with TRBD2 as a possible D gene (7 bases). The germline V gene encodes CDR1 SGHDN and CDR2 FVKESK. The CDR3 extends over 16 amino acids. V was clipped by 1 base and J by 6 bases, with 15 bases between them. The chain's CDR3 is CASSQVRGALPGELFF. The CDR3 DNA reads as TGTGCCAGCAGCCAAGTCCGGGGGGCTTTACCCGGGGAGCTGTTTTTT.

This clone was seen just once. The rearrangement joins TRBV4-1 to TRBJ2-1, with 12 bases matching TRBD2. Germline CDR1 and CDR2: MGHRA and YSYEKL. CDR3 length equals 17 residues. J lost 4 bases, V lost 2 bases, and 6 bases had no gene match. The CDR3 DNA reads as TGCGCCAGCAGCCAACGGCTAGCGGGAGGGCCGTACAATGAGCAGTTCTTC. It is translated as CASSQRLAGGPYNEQFF.

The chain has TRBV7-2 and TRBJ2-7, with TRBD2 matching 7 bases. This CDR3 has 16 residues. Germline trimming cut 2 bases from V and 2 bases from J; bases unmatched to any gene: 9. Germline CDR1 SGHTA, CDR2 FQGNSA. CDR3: CASSLRPTSFTYEQYF. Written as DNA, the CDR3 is TGTGCCAGCAGCTTACGTCCGACTAGCTTTACCTACGAGCAGTACTTC. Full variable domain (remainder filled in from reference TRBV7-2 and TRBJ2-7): GAGVSQSPSNKVTEKGKDVELRCDPISGHTALYWYRQSLGQGLEFLIYFQGNSAPDKSGLPSDRFSAERTGGSVSTLTIQRTQQEDSAVYLCASSLRPTSFTYEQYFGPGTRLTVT.

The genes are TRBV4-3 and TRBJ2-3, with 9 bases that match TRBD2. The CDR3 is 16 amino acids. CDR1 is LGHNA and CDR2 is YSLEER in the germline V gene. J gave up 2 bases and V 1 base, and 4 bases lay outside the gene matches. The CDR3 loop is CASSQGLAGVTDTQYF. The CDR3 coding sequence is TGCGCCAGCAGCCAAGGGTTAGCGGGGGTCACAGATACGCAGTATTTT.

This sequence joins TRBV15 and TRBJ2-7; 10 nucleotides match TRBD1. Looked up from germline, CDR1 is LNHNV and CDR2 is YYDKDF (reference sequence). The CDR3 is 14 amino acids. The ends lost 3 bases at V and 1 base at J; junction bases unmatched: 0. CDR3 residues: CATSRGQGSYEQYF. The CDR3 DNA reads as TGTGCCACCAGCAGGGGACAGGGGTCCTACGAGCAGTACTTC.

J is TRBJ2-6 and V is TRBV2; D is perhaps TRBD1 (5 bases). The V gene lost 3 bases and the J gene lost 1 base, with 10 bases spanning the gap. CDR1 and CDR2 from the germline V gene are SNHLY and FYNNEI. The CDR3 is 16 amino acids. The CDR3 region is CASSDRSGSGANVLTF. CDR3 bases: TGTGCCAGCAGTGACCGATCAGGGTCTGGGGCCAACGTCCTGACTTTC.

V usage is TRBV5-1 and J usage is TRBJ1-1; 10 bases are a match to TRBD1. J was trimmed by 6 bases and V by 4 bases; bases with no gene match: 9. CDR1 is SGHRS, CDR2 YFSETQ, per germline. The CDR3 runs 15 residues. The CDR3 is CASSPFGTGDAEAFF. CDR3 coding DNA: TGCGCCAGCAGCCCCTTCGGGACAGGGGATGCTGAAGCTTTCTTT. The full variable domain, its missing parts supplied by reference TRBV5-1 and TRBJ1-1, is KAGVTQTPRYLIKTRGQQVTLSCSPISGHRSVSWYQQTPGQGLQFLFEYFSETQRNKGNFPGRFSGRQFSNSRSEMNVSTLELGDSALYLCASSPFGTGDAEAFFGQGTRLTVV.